These 32 T cell receptor beta chains share one sample of origin, sequenced in a study of CD8 T cells in Susac syndrome. Reverse transcription of roughly 0.5 to 1 ug RNA was performed with random hexamers. TCRdb reprocessed the immunoSEQ multiplex PCR reads via MiXCR and lists one record per CDR3 protein. The sample includes some 180,000 distinct CDR3 sequences, approximately 95% of them seen just once. The sequencing sample was made of CD4+ T cells from PBMCs. Source of these receptors: a human donor in good health.

This chain connects TRBV2 to TRBJ1-1, with D possibly TRBD1 on 6 matching bases. The V gene lost 3 bases and the J gene lost 3 bases, with 23 bases spanning the gap. The CDR3 has 18 amino acids. Germline CDR1 is SNHLY and CDR2 is FYNNEI. CDR3 protein: CASSDGAGGWTRDTEAFF. The CDR3, as DNA: TGTGCCAGCAGTGACGGGGCCGGGGGCTGGACTCGCGACACTGAAGCTTTCTTT.

The rearrangement links TRBV19 to TRBJ1-5; no clear D. The length of the CDR3 is 14 residues. Germline-derived CDR1 and CDR2 are LNHDA and SQIVND (reference sequence). V shed 5 bases and J shed 7 bases, with 15 bases lying between them. The CDR3 sequence: CASSDRRAIQPQHF. For the CDR3, the DNA is TGTGCCAGTAGTGACCGGAGGGCTATCCAGCCCCAGCATTTT.

This chain links TRBV9 with TRBJ2-3, with D hard to call. This CDR3 has 15 residues. The V gene lost 0 bases and the J gene lost 2 bases, with 10 bases spanning the gap. CDR1 and CDR2 from the germline V gene are SGDLS and YYNGEE. The CDR3 protein is CASSVGQQSTDTQYF. The CDR3 region has the DNA TGTGCCAGCAGCGTAGGTCAGCAGTCCACAGATACGCAGTATTTT.

The chain combines TRBV5-1 with TRBJ2-7; TRBD1 matches at 7 bases. The CDR3 length is 15 residues. Germline lookup yields CDR1 SGHRS and CDR2 YFSETQ. V trimming: 1 base; J trimming: 0 bases; junction bases outside the gene matches: 4. CDR3 nucleotides: TGCGCCAGCAGCTTGACAGGGGAAAGCTCCTACGAGCAGTACGTC. Residues: CASSLTGESSYEQYV.

CDR3 sequence reads: CASKAIQREKLFF. CDR3 in DNA: TGTGCCAGCAAAGCCATACAACGTGAAAAACTGTTTTTT. The chain employs TRBV6-2 or TRBV6-3 and TRBJ1-4; no clear D. The CDR3 consists of 13 residues. With 7 bases removed from V and 7 bases from J, the gap between germline ends came to 13 bases. Per the germline V gene, CDR1 is MNHEY and CDR2 is SVGEGT.

The V gene is TRBV12-3 or TRBV12-4, the J gene TRBJ2-2, with D tentatively TRBD2 (6 bases). This CDR3 has 15 residues. Trimming pared 2 bases from V and 1 base from J, leaving 8 bases between. The CDR3 spells CASSLRGMNTGELFF. The CDR3 bases are TGTGCCAGCAGTTTACGGGGGATGAACACCGGGGAGCTGTTTTTT.

The chain carries TRBV7-8 and TRBJ2-5; D is unresolved. This CDR3 spans 11 amino acids. Trimming pared 1 base from V and 9 bases from J, leaving 6 bases between. The germline V gene has CDR1 SGHVS and CDR2 FQNEAQ. CDR3 amino acids: CASSLGVPQYF. The CDR3 DNA reads as TGTGCCAGCAGCTTAGGCGTGCCCCAGTACTTC.

This chain uses TRBV7-6 with TRBJ2-5; 8 nucleotides agree with TRBD1. The germline V gene encodes CDR1 SGHVS and CDR2 FNYEAQ. CDR3 length: 16 amino acids. J gave up 9 bases and V 5 bases, and 17 bases lay outside the gene matches. The CDR3 nucleotides are TGTGCCAGCAGCACGACAGGGGCTCAGCCATCCTTAGCCCAGTACTTC. Its translation is CASSTTGAQPSLAQYF.

The rearrangement joins TRBV28 to TRBJ2-6, with no clear D. The CDR3 is made up of 14 amino acids. Trimming took 5 bases from V and 2 from J, leaving 7 bases between them. Germline V lookup: CDR1 MDHEN, CDR2 SYDVKM. The CDR3 nucleotides read TGTGCCAGCAGTAGACCCCCTGGGGCCAACGTCCTGACTTTC. It encodes CASSRPPGANVLTF.

The rearrangement links TRBV4-1 to TRBJ1-2; D remains unclear. V lost 0 bases and J 1 base, leaving 9 bases between the germline ends. This CDR3 comprises 15 residues. The germline V gene has CDR1 MGHRA and CDR2 YSYEKL. Written as DNA, the CDR3 is TGCGCCAGCAGCCAAGATTACGGGCTTAACTATGGCTACACCTTC. Its protein product is CASSQDYGLNYGYTF.

Here the CDR3 reads CSVQNSLNQPQHF. For the CDR3, the DNA is TGCAGCGTTCAGAACAGCCTCAATCAGCCCCAGCATTTT. The rearrangement uses TRBV29-1 and TRBJ1-5; D unclear. This CDR3 spans 13 amino acids. The V gene lost 5 bases and the J gene lost 3 bases, with 11 bases spanning the gap. Germline lookup yields CDR1 SQVTM and CDR2 ANQGSEA. Full variable domain (remainder filled in from reference TRBV29-1 and TRBJ1-5): SAVISQKPSRDICQRGTSLTIQCQVDSQVTMMFWYRQQPGQSLTLIATANQGSEATYESGFVIDKFPISRPNLTFSTLTVSNMSPEDSSIYLCSVQNSLNQPQHFGDGTRLSIL.

This clonotype was recorded only once. The genes are TRBV20-1 and TRBJ2-3; D is perhaps TRBD1 or TRBD2 (5 bases each). This CDR3 comprises 15 residues. Germline V lookup: CDR1 DFQATT, CDR2 SNEGSKA (reference sequence). Trimming took off 7 bases at V and 6 bases at J, with 23 bases between the two ends. CDR3 region: CSGDLVGPGGDTQYF. The CDR3 DNA sequence: TGCAGTGGCGATCTCGTGGGGCCGGGCGGGGATACGCAGTATTTT.

The genes are TRBV5-1 and TRBJ2-1; the match to TRBD2 covers 10 bases. This CDR3 comprises 17 residues. Per germline, CDR1 SGHRS and CDR2 YFSETQ. After removal of 3 bases from V and 7 bases from J, the junction contained 13 bases not matched to a gene. This CDR3 reads CASSSVYGQAGGNEQFF. CDR3 sequence (DNA): TGCGCCAGCAGCTCGGTCTATGGTCAAGCGGGGGGGAATGAGCAGTTCTTC.

The genes are TRBV6-1 and TRBJ1-6; no firm D call. Trimming took off 4 bases at V and 5 bases at J, with 21 bases between the two ends. The CDR3 totals 18 residues. Germline lookup yields CDR1 MNHNS and CDR2 SASEGT. The CDR3 DNA sequence: TGTGCCAGCAGTGCCACCCCCGGGAGACAACATAATAATTCACCCCTCCACTTT. It translates to CASSATPGRQHNNSPLHF.

The chain recombines TRBV4-1 with TRBJ2-3; the D gene is possibly TRBD2 (6 bases). Trimming shortened V by 0 bases and J by 5 bases, and 15 bases separated the two germline ends. CDR3 length: 16 residues. The V gene's germline CDR1 is MGHRA and CDR2 YSYEKL. The CDR3 sequence is CASSQDVAVTGDTQYF. The CDR3 DNA reads TGCGCCAGCAGCCAAGATGTAGCGGTCACCGGAGATACGCAGTATTTT.

CDR3 DNA sequence: TGTGCCAGCAGTTCCAGACTCGGAGTTCTTTCAAAGCAGTACGTC. Amino acid sequence: CASSSRLGVLSKQYV. The chain links TRBV6-2 or TRBV6-3 to TRBJ2-7; D remains unclear. The CDR3 length is 15 residues. The V gene's germline CDR1 is MNHEY and CDR2 SVGEGT. V was trimmed by 4 bases and J by 8 bases, leaving 21 bases between them.

The chain uses TRBV12-3 or TRBV12-4 and TRBJ1-2, with D uncertain. There are 13 residues in the CDR3. Trimming removed 4 bases from V and 5 bases from J, with 11 bases in between. This chain's CDR3 is CASSSRTVYGYTF. DNA for the CDR3: TGTGCCAGCAGTTCCAGGACGGTATATGGCTACACCTTC.

The chain joins TRBV5-1 to TRBJ2-5; D unresolved. V lost 0 bases to trimming and J lost 5 bases, with 11 bases between them. This CDR3 is 14 amino acids long. Germline lookup yields CDR1 SGHRS and CDR2 YFSETQ. CDR3 nucleotides: TGCGCCAGCAGCTTGGAGCTCAATGGGGAGACCCAGTACTTC. Residues: CASSLELNGETQYF. Filled out from reference TRBV5-1 and TRBJ2-5, the complete variable domain reads KAGVTQTPRYLIKTRGQQVTLSCSPISGHRSVSWYQQTPGQGLQFLFEYFSETQRNKGNFPGRFSGRQFSNSRSEMNVSTLELGDSALYLCASSLELNGETQYFGPGTRLLVL.

This chain links TRBV5-1 with TRBJ1-4; 7 positions agree with TRBD1. CDR1 and CDR2 from the germline V gene are SGHRS and YFSETQ. The CDR3 runs 15 residues. V lost 0 bases, J lost 10 bases, and 9 bases stayed unmatched. The CDR3 spells CASSLELTGQGKLFF. In nucleotides, the CDR3 is TGCGCCAGCAGCTTGGAATTGACAGGGCAGGGAAAACTGTTTTTT.

CDR3 sequence: CSALERGGKETQYF. The CDR3 nucleotides are TGCAGCGCCCTAGAGCGGGGGGGTAAAGAGACCCAGTACTTC. The J gene is TRBJ2-5, the V gene TRBV29-1, with 10 bases identical to TRBD2. The CDR3 loop spans 14 amino acids. The V gene's germline CDR1 is SQVTM and CDR2 ANQGSEA. The V and J ends lost 7 bases and 3 bases, in that order; junction bases with no gene match: 8.

The J gene is TRBJ2-2, the V gene TRBV28, with 9 positions matching TRBD1. The V gene end was trimmed by 2 bases and the J gene end by 1 base; junction bases not matched to a gene: 2. The CDR3 loop spans 16 amino acids. Germline V gene lookup returns CDR1 MDHEN and CDR2 SYDVKM. CDR3 residues: CASSLRDRENTGELFF. CDR3 bases: TGTGCCAGCAGTTTAAGGGACAGGGAGAACACCGGGGAGCTGTTTTTT.

The chain uses TRBV28 and TRBJ1-2, with 7 nucleotides matching TRBD1. Per germline, CDR1 MDHEN and CDR2 SYDVKM. Trimming cost V 8 bases and J 5 bases; bases outside gene matches: 14. This CDR3 has 15 residues. Here the CDR3 reads CASRDSQRSPYGYTF. In DNA, the CDR3 is TGTGCCAGCCGGGACAGCCAAAGGTCCCCTTATGGCTACACCTTC.

The chain recombines TRBV19 with TRBJ1-2; D gene unclear. Germline CDR1 LNHDA, CDR2 SQIVND (reference sequence). The V gene lost 1 base and the J gene lost 8 bases, with 14 bases spanning the gap. The CDR3 is 14 residues long. The DNA for the CDR3 is TGTGCCAGTAGTATAGCCTGGCTGACGGGAGGCTACACCTTC. Translating gives CASSIAWLTGGYTF.

The chain combines TRBV29-1 with TRBJ1-2; D remains unclear. Germline CDR1 is SQVTM and CDR2 is ANQGSEA. This CDR3 is built from 12 residues. V lost 7 bases, J lost 0 bases, and 9 bases lay in between. The CDR3 nucleotides are TGCAGCGCCACCTTCTCTAACTATGGCTACACCTTC. Protein product: CSATFSNYGYTF. Using reference TRBV29-1 and TRBJ1-2 for the parts outside the CDR3, the full variable domain is SAVISQKPSRDICQRGTSLTIQCQVDSQVTMMFWYRQQPGQSLTLIATANQGSEATYESGFVIDKFPISRPNLTFSTLTVSNMSPEDSSIYLCSATFSNYGYTFGSGTRLTVV.

This clonotype has just one count. V and J are TRBV29-1 and TRBJ1-1; maybe TRBD1 (5 bases). In germline, CDR1 is SQVTM, CDR2 ANQGSEA. V dropped 7 bases and J dropped 0 bases, with 18 bases sitting between them. The CDR3 consists of 15 residues. CDR3 sequence (DNA): TGCAGCGGGGGGGGTATTCGGGGAATGAACACTGAAGCTTTCTTT. It yields the protein CSGGGIRGMNTEAFF.

The gene calls are TRBV28 and TRBJ1-2, with D possibly matching TRBD1 (5 bases). The CDR3 is 12 residues long. The V end lost 1 base, the J end lost 6 bases, and 6 bases lay between the germline ends. Germline loops: CDR1 MDHEN, CDR2 SYDVKM. CDR3 nucleotide sequence: TGTGCCAGCAGTTTATCCAGGGATGGCTACACCTTC. This gives the protein CASSLSRDGYTF.

This chain uses TRBV7-3 with TRBJ1-2; 9 bases map to TRBD1. This CDR3 contains 13 residues. Per the germline V gene, CDR1 is SGHTA and CDR2 is FQGTGA. The J segment lost 7 bases and the V segment lost 6 bases, leaving 6 bases of the junction unmatched. CDR3 DNA sequence: TGTGCCAGCAGTTTCACAGGGGGCATTGGCTACACCTTC. Translated: CASSFTGGIGYTF. Full variable domain (missing parts from reference TRBV7-3 and TRBJ1-2): GAGVSQTPSNKVTEKGKYVELRCDPISGHTALYWYRQSLGQGPEFLIYFQGTGAADDSGLPNDRFFAVRPEGSVSTLKIQRTERGDSAVYLCASSFTGGIGYTFGSGTRLTVV.

V usage is TRBV12-3 or TRBV12-4 and J usage is TRBJ1-2; 9 nucleotides match TRBD1. Trimming at V came to 4 bases and at J to 7 bases, leaving 13 bases not matched to a gene. This CDR3 has 16 residues. This CDR3 is CASSSQHPGQGSGYTF. The CDR3 bases are TGTGCCAGCAGTTCTCAGCATCCGGGACAGGGATCTGGCTACACCTTC.

The chain employs TRBV5-6 and TRBJ2-5, with 10 bases aligning to TRBD2. This CDR3 region has 18 residues. V shed 0 bases, J shed 4 bases, and the junction held 12 bases outside the gene matches. Germline lookup yields CDR1 SGHDT and CDR2 YYEEEE. The CDR3 nucleotides read TGTGCCAGCAGCTTGGTGAATATTCCTAGCGGGGGAGGAGAGACCCAGTACTTC. Amino acid sequence: CASSLVNIPSGGGETQYF.

The rearrangement links TRBV12-3 or TRBV12-4 to TRBJ2-1, with 7 bases lining up with TRBD1. V was clipped by 10 bases and J by 10 bases; unmatched bases: 10. The length of the CDR3 is 12 residues. CDR3 sequence reads: CANQGVGFEQFF. In DNA form, the CDR3 reads TGTGCCAACCAGGGGGTAGGTTTCGAGCAGTTCTTC.

The CDR3 DNA follows: TGTGCCAGCAGCTTAATATTGGGGAACACCGGGGAGCTGTTTTTT. Translated: CASSLILGNTGELFF. V and J are TRBV7-3 and TRBJ2-2, with D unresolved. V shed 1 base and J shed 1 base, with 7 bases lying between them. The V gene's germline CDR1 is SGHTA and CDR2 FQGTGA. This CDR3 comprises 15 residues.

V and J are TRBV18 and TRBJ2-1; D gene ambiguous. Deletions cut 3 bases from V and 2 bases from J, with 14 bases between. Germline values: CDR1 KGHSH, CDR2 LQKENI. The CDR3 consists of 16 residues. The DNA of the CDR3 is TGTGCCAGCTCACCGGCCGCGTTGGGCGCCTACAATGAGCAGTTCTTC. It specifies CASSPAALGAYNEQFF.